Following are 12 T cell receptor beta chains from one sample sequenced in a study of cytomegalovirus exposure and HLA in healthy donors. The PCR used 60 Vbeta and 13 Jbeta primers. The assay was immunoSEQ multiplex PCR, and TCRdb's table has in-frame clones only and misses some. In total, the table holds more than 100,000 clones. Sample: PBMCs. Source of these receptors: a man aged 35-49 years in good health and CMV-seronegative.

This chain joins TRBV7-6 and TRBJ1-3; the match to TRBD1 covers 10 bases. CDR1 is SGHVS and CDR2 is FNYEAQ in the germline V gene. The CDR3 runs to 16 residues. Trimming at V came to 5 bases and at J to 2 bases, leaving 6 bases not matched to a gene. CDR3 sequence: CASSPRQGAAGNTIYF. DNA of the CDR3: TGTGCCAGCAGCCCACGACAGGGGGCCGCTGGAAACACCATATATTTT.

The V and J genes are TRBV4-3 and TRBJ2-7; 8 nucleotides match TRBD1. The V segment lost 0 bases and the J segment 6 bases; nucleotides outside the gene matches: 4. The V gene's germline CDR1 is LGHNA and CDR2 YSLEER. The CDR3 has 14 amino acids. The CDR3 nucleotides read TGCGCCAGCAGCCAAGACCAGGGGGCGGTCGAGCAGTACTTC. It is translated as CASSQDQGAVEQYF.

The rearrangement uses TRBV30 and TRBJ2-7; tentative D call: TRBD1 (6 bases). The germline CDR1 and CDR2 sequences are GTSNPN and SVGIG (reference sequence). The V gene lost 2 bases and the J gene lost 2 bases, with 10 bases spanning the gap. The CDR3 runs 13 residues. CDR3 sequence reads: CAWSTGTPYEQYF. Written as DNA, the CDR3 is TGTGCCTGGAGTACAGGGACCCCCTACGAGCAGTACTTC.

The chain employs TRBV10-3 and TRBJ1-5; possibly TRBD1 for D (5 bases). CDR3 length equals 13 residues. Germline V gives CDR1 ENHRY, CDR2 SYGVKD. V lost 0 bases and J lost 7, with 7 bases in between. CDR3 protein: CAISESGEQPQHF. In nucleotides, the CDR3 is TGTGCCATCAGTGAGTCAGGGGAACAGCCCCAGCATTTT.

This sequence joins TRBV10-3 and TRBJ1-2; D gene unclear. The CDR3 is 13 amino acids. From germline, CDR1 is ENHRY and CDR2 SYGVKD. V lost 0 bases and J 6 bases, leaving 8 bases between the germline ends. For the CDR3, the DNA is TGTGCCATCAGTGAGTCCGGGGAGGATGGCTACACCTTC. It yields the protein CAISESGEDGYTF.

The chain uses TRBV30 and TRBJ2-1; TRBD1 matches 7 bases. The V gene end was trimmed by 3 bases and the J gene end by 8 bases; junction bases not matched to a gene: 4. Germline CDR1 GTSNPN, CDR2 SVGIG (reference sequence). The CDR3 is 12 residues long. The DNA for the CDR3 is TGTGCCTGGAGCCAAACAGGGGATGAGCAGTTCTTC. Translating gives CAWSQTGDEQFF.

J is TRBJ2-1 and V is TRBV7-2; 10 nucleotides match TRBD2. This CDR3 spans 16 amino acids. The germline V gene encodes CDR1 SGHTA and CDR2 FQGNSA. V was clipped by 0 bases and J by 4 bases; unmatched bases: 3. The CDR3 DNA reads TGTGCCAGCAGCTTAGCCTCTAGCGGGGGTTACAATGAGCAGTTCTTC. Protein: CASSLASSGGYNEQFF.

This sequence joins TRBV6-5 and TRBJ2-3; D is ambiguous. Trimming removed 7 bases from V and 0 bases from J, with 8 bases in between. There are 13 residues in the CDR3. In germline, CDR1 is MNHEY, CDR2 SVGAGI. CDR3 bases: TGTGCCAGCACTTTCCTCAGCACAGATACGCAGTATTTT. It is translated as CASTFLSTDTQYF.

The V gene is TRBV27, the J gene TRBJ1-5; 7 bases match TRBD1. V gave up 5 bases and J gave up 1 base; unmatched junction bases: 2. In germline, CDR1 is MNHEY, CDR2 SMNVEV (reference sequence). This CDR3 has 14 amino acids. In DNA form, the CDR3 reads TGTGCCAGCAGTCGGACAGGAAGCAATCAGCCCCAGCATTTT. The encoded protein is CASSRTGSNQPQHF.

The rearrangement joins TRBV5-1 to TRBJ2-1; 9 nucleotides align to TRBD2. The CDR3 extends over 16 amino acids. Trimming took 6 bases from V and 4 from J; bases not matched to a gene: 11. CDR1 is SGHRS, CDR2 YFSETQ, per germline. CDR3 coding DNA: TGCGCCAGCAAGAGGGACTTAGGACTAGCGTACAATGAGCAGTTCTTC. Translated: CASKRDLGLAYNEQFF.

The chain combines TRBV15 with TRBJ1-2; 8 positions agree with TRBD1. Germline V gene lookup returns CDR1 LNHNV and CDR2 YYDKDF (reference sequence). CDR3 size: 17 residues. Losses at the gene ends were 2 bases for V and 8 bases for J; bases not matched to a gene: 16. The CDR3 sequence: CATSRTRDRGLAMGYTF. CDR3 bases: TGTGCCACCAGCAGAACCCGTGACAGGGGCCTGGCGATGGGCTACACCTTC.

V usage is TRBV19 and J usage is TRBJ2-1, with TRBD2 matching 10 bases. Germline loops: CDR1 LNHDA, CDR2 SQIVND (reference sequence). Unmatched junction bases numbered 11, after V lost 9 bases and J lost 6 bases. The CDR3 is 15 amino acids. CDR3: CASTLAGAGVNEQFF. Written as DNA, the CDR3 is TGTGCCAGCACTCTAGCGGGAGCGGGGGTCAATGAGCAGTTCTTC.